This T cell receptor (beta chain) comes out of a study of identical twins. Study results and limitations: Part of the zero-insertion signal could reflect confounding by invariant MAIT and iNKT cells.

Addition of a universal primer site occurred through template switching, and cDNA carried unique molecular identifiers. Using its own MiXCR run on the 5' RACE reads, TCRdb lists one record per CDR3 protein. The sample holds 1,800,000 or so distinct CDR3 sequences, 25% to 35% seen once. Each donor was a healthy Caucasian. CDR1 and CDR2 from the germline V gene are MNHNY and SVGAGI (reference sequence). This CDR3 contains 13 residues. V was pared by 6 bases and J by 4 bases, with 2 bases of the junction left unmatched. This clonotype appeared a few times. What it binds is unknown. The sequence came from a newborn girl in good health. The gene calls are TRBV6-6 and TRBJ2-5, with 10 bases that match TRBD2. The specimen was cord blood. This chain's CDR3 is CASRLAGAETQYF. The CDR3 DNA follows: TGTGCCAGCAGGCTAGCGGGGGCAGAGACCCAGTACTTC.